This paragraph covers one T cell receptor (beta chain) sequence. This clone's antigen is unknown. Base qualities are not provided; no much larger clone lies one nucleotide away. The sample comes from a study of Graves' ophthalmopathy and Graves' hyperthyroidism (dated by TCRdb to between 2018 and 2020). Concerning the study at large: Peripheral blood was collected at initial diagnosis, prior to any treatment. The study used TCR beta repertoire signatures to distinguish Graves' ophthalmopathy from Graves' hyperthyroidism and to predict progression to ophthalmopathy. In total, approximately 130 blood samples were TCR-sequenced: 40 to 45 ophthalmopathy, roughly 77 hyperthyroidism and approximately 17 hyperthyroidism-to-ophthalmopathy patients. To explore V-J signatures distinguishing ophthalmopathy from hyperthyroidism, a discovery set of more than 95 patients (more than 40 ophthalmopathy, about 57 stable hyperthyroidism) was enrolled. For independent validation, a separate cohort was made up of roughly 19 hyperthyroidism patients plus 17 patients who later progressed from hyperthyroidism to ophthalmopathy. In roughly six hyperthyroidism patients, the T-cell repertoire of thyroid tissue was compared with the T-cell repertoire of blood. Once sampling was done, hyperthyroidism patients were given methimazole at a starting dose of 30 mg daily, while ophthalmopathy patients were given high-dose intravenous methylprednisolone. The 95 to 100 discovery patients were randomly split 7:3 into training and test sets. Points the paper makes about the study in general: Sample size was not statistically predetermined, and group allocation was not concealed from the investigators. Most of the expanded thyroid clonotypes with a frequency above 0.001 were also detected in blood, and it was suggested that the thyroid immune response may be reflected by blood repertoires. In validation, the model predicted ophthalmopathy progression with 55% to 71% sensitivity and about 77% specificity; roughly 11 predicted patients were CT-confirmed with GO in a median of approximately 6.2 months. In cross-validation, the 13-signature model distinguished ophthalmopathy from stable hyperthyroidism with about 88% sensitivity and 81% to 83% specificity, and in the test set the corresponding values were about 80% and 75%.

Deletion took 9 bases off V and 8 bases off J, with a span of 19 bases between the germline ends. The germline V gene encodes CDR1 MNHEY and CDR2 SVGEGT. The CDR3 holds 13 amino acids from the cysteine to the phenylalanine. The sequence is cut down to CDR3 DNA, 39 bases in frame from base 1. For repertoire sequencing, TCR beta CDR3 regions were amplified from RNA transcripts. HTBI primers and the Qiagen OneStep RT-PCR kit were used in a first-round RT-PCR, which was followed by a second-round multiplex PCR, size selection and purification. The libraries underwent paired-end sequencing with 100 bp reads on an Illumina HiSeq2000. For the original study's pipeline: Reads were processed with SOAPnuke, discarding reads with adapters, uncalled bases, mean Phred below 15, or no exact constant-primer or identifier match. COPE v1.2.5 was used to merge high-quality paired reads. Each unique nucleotide sequence was defined as a clonotype, and clonotypes were aligned to IMGT TRB V, D and J references with MiTCR v1.1. The analysis was limited to V-J combinations with a frequency above 0.0001, which together covered 99.2% of repertoires. A TCR clonal expansion and chaos score per V-J combination was defined as the ratio of F50 clonal expansion to chaos observed in the TCRdist matrix. Welch's t-statistics and random forest were used to reduce the features to approximately 13 V-J combinations, which were then used as input to a naive Bayes classifier. Thyroid-blood repertoire similarity was quantified with the Morisita-Horn index. Starting from the raw public reads, TCRdb applied fastp trimming at Q25, assembled clones with MiXCR and retained in-frame beta chains. All rows with the same CDR3 protein become a single entry with the most common DNA and genes. Here the V and J calls rest on TCRdb's processing, not on the authors' analysis. For this sample there are under 200,000 distinct CDR3 sequences; approximately 40% appear just once. The ten top clones hold about 5.8% of the sample.

Ophthalmopathy patients were characterized by moderately to severely active disease, a Clinical Activity Score of at least 3, a NOSPECS grade of at least 4, and a disease duration under 3 months. Patients were excluded if they had other autoimmune diseases, uncontrolled infections, pregnancy or lactation. Clinical symptoms, serum thyroxine, TRAb, thyroid ultrasound and orbital computed tomography formed the basis of the diagnosis. Using Ficoll-Paque density gradient centrifugation, PBMCs were isolated from roughly 9.2 ml of fresh peripheral blood. Total RNA was extracted using Trizol reagent, and RNA quality was checked on an Agilent 2100 Bioanalyzer.

The sequenced sample was peripheral blood. This TCR was recovered from a woman aged 40 to 49 with Graves' ophthalmopathy. Donor details come from another sample of the same person, matched by shared clones. The chain is made from TRBV6-2 or TRBV6-3 and TRBJ1-2; the D gene is perhaps TRBD1, from 5 matching bases. The CDR3 region: CASTKRGERGYTF. The bases read TGTGCCAGTACAAAGAGAGGGGAGCGCGGCTACACCTTC.